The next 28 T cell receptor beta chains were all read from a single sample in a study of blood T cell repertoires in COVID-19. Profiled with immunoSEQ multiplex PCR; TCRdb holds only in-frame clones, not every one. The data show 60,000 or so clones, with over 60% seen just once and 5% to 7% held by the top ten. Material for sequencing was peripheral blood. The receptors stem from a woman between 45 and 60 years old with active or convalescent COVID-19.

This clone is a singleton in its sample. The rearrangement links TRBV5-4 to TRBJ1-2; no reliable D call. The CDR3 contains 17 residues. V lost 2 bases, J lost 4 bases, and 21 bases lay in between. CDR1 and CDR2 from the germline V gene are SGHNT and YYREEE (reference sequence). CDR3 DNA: TGTGCCAGCAGCTTAGAGACTAACAGCCCGGGAGGCTATGGCTACACCTTC. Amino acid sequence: CASSLETNSPGGYGYTF.

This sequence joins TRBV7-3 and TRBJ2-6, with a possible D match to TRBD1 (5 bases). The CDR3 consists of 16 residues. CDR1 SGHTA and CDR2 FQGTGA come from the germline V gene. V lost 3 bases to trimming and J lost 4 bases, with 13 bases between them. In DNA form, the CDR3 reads TGTGCCAGCAGCTTGGGGCCGCGTGCAGGGGCCAACGTCCTGACTTTC. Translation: CASSLGPRAGANVLTF.

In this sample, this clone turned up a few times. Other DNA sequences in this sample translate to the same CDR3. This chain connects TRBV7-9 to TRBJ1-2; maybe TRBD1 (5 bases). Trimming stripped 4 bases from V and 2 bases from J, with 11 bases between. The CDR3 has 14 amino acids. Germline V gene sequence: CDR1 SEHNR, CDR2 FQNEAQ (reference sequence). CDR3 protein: CASSSRDPNYGYTF. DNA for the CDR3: TGTGCCAGCAGCTCCAGGGATCCGAACTATGGCTACACCTTC.

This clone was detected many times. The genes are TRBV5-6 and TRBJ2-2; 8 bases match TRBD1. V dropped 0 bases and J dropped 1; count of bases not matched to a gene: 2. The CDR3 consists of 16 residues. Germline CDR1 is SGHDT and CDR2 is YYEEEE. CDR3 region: CASSLGGTGNTGELFF. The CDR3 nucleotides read TGTGCCAGCAGCTTGGGAGGGACAGGGAACACCGGGGAGCTGTTTTTT.

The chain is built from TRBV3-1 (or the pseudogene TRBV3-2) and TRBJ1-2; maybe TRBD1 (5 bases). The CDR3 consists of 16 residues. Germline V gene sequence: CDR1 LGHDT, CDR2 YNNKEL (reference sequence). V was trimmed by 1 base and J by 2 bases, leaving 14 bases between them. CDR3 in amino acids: CASSQVGGRANYGYTF. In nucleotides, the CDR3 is TGTGCCAGCAGCCAAGTAGGCGGCAGGGCGAACTATGGCTACACCTTC.

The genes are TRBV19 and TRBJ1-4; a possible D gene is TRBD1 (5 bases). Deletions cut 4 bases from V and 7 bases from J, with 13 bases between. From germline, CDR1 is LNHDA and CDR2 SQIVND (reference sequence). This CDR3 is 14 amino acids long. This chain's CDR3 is CASSTGTEFEKLFF. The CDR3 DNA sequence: TGTGCCAGTAGTACCGGGACTGAGTTTGAAAAACTGTTTTTT. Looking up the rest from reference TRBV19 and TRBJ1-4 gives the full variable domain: DGGITQSPKYLFRKEGQNVTLSCEQNLNHDAMYWYRQDPGQGLRLIYYSQIVNDFQKGDIAEGYSVSREKKESFPLTVTSAQKNPTAFYLCASSTGTEFEKLFFGSGTQLSVL.

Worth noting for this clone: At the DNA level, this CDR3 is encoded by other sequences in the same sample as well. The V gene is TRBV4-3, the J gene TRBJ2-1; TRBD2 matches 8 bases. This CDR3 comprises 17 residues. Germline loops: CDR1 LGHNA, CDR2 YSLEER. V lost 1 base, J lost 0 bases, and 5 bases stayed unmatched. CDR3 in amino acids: CASSQVLAASSYNEQFF. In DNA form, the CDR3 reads TGCGCCAGCAGCCAAGTACTAGCGGCGTCCTCCTACAATGAGCAGTTCTTC.

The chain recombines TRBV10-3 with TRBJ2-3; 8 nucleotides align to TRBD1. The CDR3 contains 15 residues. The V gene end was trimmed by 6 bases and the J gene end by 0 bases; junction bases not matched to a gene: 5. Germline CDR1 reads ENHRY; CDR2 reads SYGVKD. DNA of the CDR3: TGTGCCATCAGCGACAGGGGATGGAGCACAGATACGCAGTATTTT. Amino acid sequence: CAISDRGWSTDTQYF.

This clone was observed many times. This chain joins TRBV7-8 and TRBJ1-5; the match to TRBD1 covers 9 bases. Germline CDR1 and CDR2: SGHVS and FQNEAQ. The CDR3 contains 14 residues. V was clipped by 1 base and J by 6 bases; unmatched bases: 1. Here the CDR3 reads CASSLGQGGQPQHF. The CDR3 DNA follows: TGTGCCAGCAGCTTAGGACAGGGGGGTCAGCCCCAGCATTTT.

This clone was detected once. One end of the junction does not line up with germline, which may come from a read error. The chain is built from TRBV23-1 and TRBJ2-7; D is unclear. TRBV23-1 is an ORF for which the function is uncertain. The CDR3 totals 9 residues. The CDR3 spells CASRDNVAF. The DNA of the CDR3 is TGCGCCAGCAGAGACAACGTTGCATTC.

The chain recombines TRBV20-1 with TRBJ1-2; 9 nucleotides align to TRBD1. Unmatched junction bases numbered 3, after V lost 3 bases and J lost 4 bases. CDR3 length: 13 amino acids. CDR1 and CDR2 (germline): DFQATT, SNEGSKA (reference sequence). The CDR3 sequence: CSASGTGSYGYTF. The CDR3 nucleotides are TGCAGTGCTAGTGGGACAGGGTCCTATGGCTACACCTTC.

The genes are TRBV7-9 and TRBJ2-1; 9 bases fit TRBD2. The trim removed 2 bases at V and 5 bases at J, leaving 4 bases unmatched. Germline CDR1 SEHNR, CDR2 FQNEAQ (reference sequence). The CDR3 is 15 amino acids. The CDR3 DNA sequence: TGTGCCAGCAGCTTAAGGTTAGCGGGAGACAATGAGCAGTTCTTC. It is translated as CASSLRLAGDNEQFF.

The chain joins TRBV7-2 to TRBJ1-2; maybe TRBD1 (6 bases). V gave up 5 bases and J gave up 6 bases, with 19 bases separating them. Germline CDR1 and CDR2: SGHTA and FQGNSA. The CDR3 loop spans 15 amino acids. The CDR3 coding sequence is TGTGCCAGCAGCCCCCCCCCTACAGGGAAGGATGGCTACACCTTC. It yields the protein CASSPPPTGKDGYTF.

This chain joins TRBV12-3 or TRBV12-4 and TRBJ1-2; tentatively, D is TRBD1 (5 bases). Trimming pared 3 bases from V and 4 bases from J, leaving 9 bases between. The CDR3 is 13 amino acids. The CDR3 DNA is TGTGCCAGCAGTTTTCAGGGTAGCTATGGCTACACCTTC. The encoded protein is CASSFQGSYGYTF.

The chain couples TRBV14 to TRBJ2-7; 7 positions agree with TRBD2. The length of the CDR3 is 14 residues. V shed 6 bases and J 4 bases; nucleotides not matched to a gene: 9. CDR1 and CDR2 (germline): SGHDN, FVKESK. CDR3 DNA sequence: TGTGCCAGCAGGGGCGGGAGATTTATATACGAGCAGTACTTC. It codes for CASRGGRFIYEQYF.

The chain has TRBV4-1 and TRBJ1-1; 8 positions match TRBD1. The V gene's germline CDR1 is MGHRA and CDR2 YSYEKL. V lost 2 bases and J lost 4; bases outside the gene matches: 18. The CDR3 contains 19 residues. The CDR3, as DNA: TGCGCCAGCAGCCAAACCACCGGGACAGGTCTTATATGGGGCACTGAAGCTTTCTTT. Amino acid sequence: CASSQTTGTGLIWGTEAFF.

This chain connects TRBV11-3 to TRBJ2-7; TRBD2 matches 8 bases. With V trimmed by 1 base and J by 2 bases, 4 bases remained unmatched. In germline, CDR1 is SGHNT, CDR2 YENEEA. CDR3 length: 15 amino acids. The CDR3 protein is CASSLGSGSTYEQYF. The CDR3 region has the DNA TGTGCCAGCAGCTTAGGGAGCGGGAGCACCTACGAGCAGTACTTC.

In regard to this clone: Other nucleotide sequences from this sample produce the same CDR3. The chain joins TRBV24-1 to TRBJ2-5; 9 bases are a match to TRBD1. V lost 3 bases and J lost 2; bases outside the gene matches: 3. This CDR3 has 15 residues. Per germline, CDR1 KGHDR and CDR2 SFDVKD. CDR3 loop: CATSDTGQGQETQYF. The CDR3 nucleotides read TGTGCCACCAGTGATACGGGACAGGGTCAAGAGACCCAGTACTTC.

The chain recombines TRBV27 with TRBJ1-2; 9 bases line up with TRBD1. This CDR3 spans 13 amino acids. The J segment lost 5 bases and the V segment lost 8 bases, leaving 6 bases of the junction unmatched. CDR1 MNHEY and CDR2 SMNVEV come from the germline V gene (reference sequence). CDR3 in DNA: TGTGCCAGCTGGACAGGGGCCGGGTATGGCTACACCTTC. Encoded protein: CASWTGAGYGYTF.

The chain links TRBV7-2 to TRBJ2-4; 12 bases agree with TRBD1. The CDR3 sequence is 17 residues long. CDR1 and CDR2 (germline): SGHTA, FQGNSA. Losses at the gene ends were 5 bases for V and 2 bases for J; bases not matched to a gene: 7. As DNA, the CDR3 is TGTGCCAGCAGCCCATCCGGGACAGGGGGCTCCAAAAACATTCAGTACTTC. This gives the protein CASSPSGTGGSKNIQYF.

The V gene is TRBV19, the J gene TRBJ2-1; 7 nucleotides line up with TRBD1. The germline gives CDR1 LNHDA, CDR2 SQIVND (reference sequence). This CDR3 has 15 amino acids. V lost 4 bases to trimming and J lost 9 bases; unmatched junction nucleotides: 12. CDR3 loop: CASSNQGVGMGEQFF. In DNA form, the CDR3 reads TGTGCCAGTAGTAATCAGGGGGTCGGCATGGGTGAGCAGTTCTTC.

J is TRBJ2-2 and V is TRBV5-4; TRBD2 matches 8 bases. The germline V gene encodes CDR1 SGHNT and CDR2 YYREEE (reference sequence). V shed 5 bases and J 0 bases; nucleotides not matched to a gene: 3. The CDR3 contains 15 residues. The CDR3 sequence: CASRSGGPNTGELFF. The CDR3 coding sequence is TGTGCCAGCAGGTCGGGAGGGCCGAACACCGGGGAGCTGTTTTTT.

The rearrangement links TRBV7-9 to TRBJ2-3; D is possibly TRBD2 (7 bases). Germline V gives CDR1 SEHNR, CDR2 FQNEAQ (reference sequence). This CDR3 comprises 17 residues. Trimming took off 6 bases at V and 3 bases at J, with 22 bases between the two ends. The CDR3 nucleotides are TGTGCCAGCAGGATCTCGGGGGGCAGGAGTACGACAGATACGCAGTATTTT. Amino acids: CASRISGGRSTTDTQYF.

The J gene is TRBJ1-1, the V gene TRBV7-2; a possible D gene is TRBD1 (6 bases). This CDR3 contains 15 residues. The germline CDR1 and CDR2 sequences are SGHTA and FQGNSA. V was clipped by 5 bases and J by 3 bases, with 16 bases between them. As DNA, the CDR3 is TGTGCCAGCAGCCTCCAGTGGGGGGGGCACACTGAAGCTTTCTTT. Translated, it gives CASSLQWGGHTEAFF.

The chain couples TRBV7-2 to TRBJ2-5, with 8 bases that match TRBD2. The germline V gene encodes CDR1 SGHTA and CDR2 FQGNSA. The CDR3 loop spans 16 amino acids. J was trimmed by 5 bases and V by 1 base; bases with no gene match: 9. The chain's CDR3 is CASSLGFPGLVETQYF. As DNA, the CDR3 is TGTGCCAGCAGCTTAGGATTTCCGGGACTAGTTGAGACCCAGTACTTC.

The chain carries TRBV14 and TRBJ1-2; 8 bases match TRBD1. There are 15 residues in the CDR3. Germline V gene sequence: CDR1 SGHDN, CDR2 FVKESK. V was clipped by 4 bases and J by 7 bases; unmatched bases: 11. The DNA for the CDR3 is TGTGCCAGCAGCCTACGGGACAGGTCTAGTTTTGGCTACACCTTC. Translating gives CASSLRDRSSFGYTF. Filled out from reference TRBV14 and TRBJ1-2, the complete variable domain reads EAGVTQFPSHSVIEKGQTVTLRCDPISGHDNLYWYRRVMGKEIKFLLHFVKESKQDESGMPNNRFLAERTGGTYSTLKVQPAELEDSGVYFCASSLRDRSSFGYTFGSGTRLTVV.

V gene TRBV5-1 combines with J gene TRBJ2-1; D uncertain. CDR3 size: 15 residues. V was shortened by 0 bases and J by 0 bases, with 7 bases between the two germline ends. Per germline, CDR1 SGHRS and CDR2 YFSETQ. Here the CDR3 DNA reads TGCGCCAGCAGCTTGGGAGGTTTCTCCTACAATGAGCAGTTCTTC. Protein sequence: CASSLGGFSYNEQFF.

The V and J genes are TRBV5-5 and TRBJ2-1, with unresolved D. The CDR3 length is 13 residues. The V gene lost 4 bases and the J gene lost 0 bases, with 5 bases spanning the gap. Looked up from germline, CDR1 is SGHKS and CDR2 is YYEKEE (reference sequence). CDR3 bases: TGTGCCAGCAGCGCCGGCTCCTACAATGAGCAGTTCTTC. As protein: CASSAGSYNEQFF.